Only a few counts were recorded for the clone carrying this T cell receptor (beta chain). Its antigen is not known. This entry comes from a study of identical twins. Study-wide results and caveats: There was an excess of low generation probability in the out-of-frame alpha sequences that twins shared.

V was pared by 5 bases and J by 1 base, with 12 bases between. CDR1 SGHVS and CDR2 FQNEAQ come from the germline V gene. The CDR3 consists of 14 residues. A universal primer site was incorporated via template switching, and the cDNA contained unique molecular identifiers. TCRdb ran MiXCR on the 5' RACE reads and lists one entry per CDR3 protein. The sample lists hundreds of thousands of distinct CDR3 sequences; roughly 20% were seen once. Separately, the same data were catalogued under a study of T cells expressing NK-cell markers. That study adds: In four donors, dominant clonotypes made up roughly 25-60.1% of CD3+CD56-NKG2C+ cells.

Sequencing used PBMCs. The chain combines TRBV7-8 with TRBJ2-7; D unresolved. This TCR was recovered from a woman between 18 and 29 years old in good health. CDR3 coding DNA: TGTGCCAGCAGCCAGGAGAGTCCATCCTACGAGCAGTACTTC. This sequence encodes CASSQESPSYEQYF.